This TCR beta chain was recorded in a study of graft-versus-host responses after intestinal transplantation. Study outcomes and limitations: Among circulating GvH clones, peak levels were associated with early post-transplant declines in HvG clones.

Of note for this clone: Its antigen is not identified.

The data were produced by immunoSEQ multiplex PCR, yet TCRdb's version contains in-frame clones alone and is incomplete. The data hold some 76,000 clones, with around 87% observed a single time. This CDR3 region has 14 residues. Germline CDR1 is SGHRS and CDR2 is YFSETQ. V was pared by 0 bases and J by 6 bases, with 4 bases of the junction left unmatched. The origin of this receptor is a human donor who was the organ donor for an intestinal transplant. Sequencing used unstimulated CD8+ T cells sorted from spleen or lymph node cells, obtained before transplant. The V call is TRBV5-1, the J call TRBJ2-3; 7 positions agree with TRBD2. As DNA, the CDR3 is TGCGCCAGCAGCTTGGCGGGGGGAGGTGATACGCAGTATTTT. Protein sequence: CASSLAGGGDTQYF. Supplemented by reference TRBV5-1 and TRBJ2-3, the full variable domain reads KAGVTQTPRYLIKTRGQQVTLSCSPISGHRSVSWYQQTPGQGLQFLFEYFSETQRNKGNFPGRFSGRQFSNSRSEMNVSTLELGDSALYLCASSLAGGGDTQYFGPGTRLTVL.